This T cell receptor beta chain was identified during a study of shared clonotypes between healthy human individuals. Germline CDR1 and CDR2: SQVTM and ANQGSEA. V was cut by 1 base and J by 4 bases, with 8 bases left in between. The CDR3 loop spans 12 amino acids. Naivety among CD8 cells was defined by CD45RO negativity and positive CCR7 selection, thereby excluding terminally differentiated effector memory CD45RA+ cells. The assay was immunoSEQ multiplex PCR, and TCRdb's table has in-frame clones only and misses some. Altogether approximately 840,000 clones are present, 96% being singletons, with the ten largest covering less than 0.25%.

The chain has TRBV29-1 and TRBJ2-7, with D unclear. This clonotype was obtained from a young man in good health. The specimen sequenced was naive CD8+ T cells sorted from blood. This chain's CDR3 is CSVEGEVYEQYF. The CDR3 region has the DNA TGCAGCGTTGAAGGGGAAGTGTACGAGCAGTACTTC.